This T cell receptor beta chain was retrieved from a study of cytomegalovirus exposure and HLA in healthy donors. Study-wide points: A later analysis reportedly found that, within productive TCRs, an Asian-associated ancestry cluster had fewer N-insertions than the mean observed across the roughly 730 donors. TCR beta V segments were, for the most part, productive about 90% or about 30% of the time in an earlier analysis. Some public TCRs appeared in many individuals, while most sequences were rare.

Researchers ran the PCR with 60 Vbeta and 13 Jbeta primers. Here immunoSEQ multiplex PCR was the method, and the copy in TCRdb shows in-frame clones only, minus some. This sample has 150,000 to 200,000 clones, with over 80% found just once. Between the trimmed V and J ends, which lost 2 bases and 6 bases, there was a span of 11 bases. The CDR3 length is 13 residues. Germline CDR1 is SGHRS and CDR2 is YFSETQ. Points on this clone: Its antigen is unknown.

The sequencing sample was made of PBMCs. This sequence originates from a woman between 18 and 29 years old in good health and CMV-seronegative. V gene TRBV5-1 combines with J gene TRBJ1-2, with TRBD1 as a possible D gene (5 bases). Here the CDR3 DNA reads TGCGCCAGCAGCTTTCAGGGTTTGAATGGCTACACCTTC. Protein product: CASSFQGLNGYTF.